Following are 10 T cell receptor beta chains from one sample sequenced in a study of STAT3 mutations in large granular lymphocyte leukemia. TCRdb's copy holds only in-frame clones and misses some; the assay was immunoSEQ multiplex PCR. Here the sample spans 37,000 or so clones, approximately 91% being singletons. Study results and limitations: In T-cell large granular lymphocyte leukemia, about half of patients showed multiple immunodominant subclonotypes.

These receptors lack a known antigen. Specimen: PBMCs. The receptors shown here come from a human donor with T large granular lymphocyte leukemia. Some clones in this sample may be carry-over from other donors' samples.

The chain couples TRBV7-9 to TRBJ2-2; the D gene is possibly TRBD1 (6 bases). Trimming removed 1 base from V and 6 bases from J, with 18 bases in between. CDR1 is SEHNR and CDR2 is FQNEAQ in the germline V gene (reference sequence). This CDR3 contains 17 residues. The CDR3 nucleotides read TGTGCCAGCAGCTTAGTTTTGGACAGTGGAAGTCCCGGGGAGCTGTTTTTT. Protein: CASSLVLDSGSPGELFF.

The chain employs TRBV30 and TRBJ2-7, with D possibly matching TRBD2 (5 bases). The V gene lost 2 bases and the J gene lost 2 bases, with 16 bases spanning the gap. Germline V gives CDR1 GTSNPN, CDR2 SVGIG (reference sequence). CDR3 length: 15 residues. CDR3 amino acids: CAWSLVRGSPYEQYF. Written as DNA, the CDR3 is TGTGCCTGGAGTCTCGTTCGAGGGAGTCCCTACGAGCAGTACTTC.

This chain uses TRBV29-1 with TRBJ2-1; 9 bases map to TRBD1. Per germline, CDR1 SQVTM and CDR2 ANQGSEA. This CDR3 spans 17 amino acids. The ends lost 0 bases at V and 4 bases at J; junction bases unmatched: 10. The CDR3 nucleotides are TGCAGCGTTGAAGATGTACGTGGGACAGGGCCTTACAATGAGCAGTTCTTC. Encoded protein: CSVEDVRGTGPYNEQFF.

The J gene is TRBJ2-5, the V gene TRBV5-4; 7 bases match TRBD1. The CDR3 has 14 residues. From germline, CDR1 is SGHNT and CDR2 YYREEE (reference sequence). J lost 5 bases, V lost 4 bases, and 8 bases had no gene match. The CDR3 DNA reads as TGTGCCAGCAGCCAAAACGACAGGGCGGAGACCCAGTACTTC. Its translation: CASSQNDRAETQYF.

CDR3: CASSGLGGTSTDTQYF. The CDR3 DNA follows: TGTGCCAGCAGTGGTCTAGGCGGGACCAGCACAGATACGCAGTATTTT. The chain uses TRBV2 and TRBJ2-3, with D possibly being TRBD2 (6 bases). There are 16 residues in the CDR3. Trimming took off 4 bases at V and 0 bases at J, with 14 bases between the two ends. Per the germline V gene, CDR1 is SNHLY and CDR2 is FYNNEI.

The chain is built from TRBV25-1 and TRBJ1-1, with D hard to call. The CDR3 loop spans 14 amino acids. The germline gives CDR1 MGHDK, CDR2 SYGVNS. V gave up 4 bases and J gave up 5 bases, with 14 bases separating them. The CDR3 DNA reads TGTGCCAGCAGTGTTCTGGGCGGGGATACTGAAGCTTTCTTT. It encodes CASSVLGGDTEAFF.

The V gene is TRBV15, the J gene TRBJ1-2; D remains ambiguous. The CDR3 is made up of 14 amino acids. Trimming pared 0 bases from V and 2 bases from J, leaving 7 bases between. Germline assignment: CDR1 LNHNV and CDR2 YYDKDF (reference sequence). The CDR3 here is CATSRDPGNYGYTF. The CDR3 DNA is TGTGCCACCAGCAGAGATCCGGGGAACTATGGCTACACCTTC.

This rearrangement joins TRBV5-1 to TRBJ2-3; D not certain. The V gene lost 0 bases and the J gene lost 5 bases, with 16 bases spanning the gap. Germline V gene data show CDR1 as SGHRS and CDR2 as YFSETQ. This CDR3 comprises 16 residues. In DNA, the CDR3 is TGCGCCAGCAGCTTGGCCGCGGCCATGATTGGAGATACGCAGTATTTT. The encoded protein is CASSLAAAMIGDTQYF.

The chain has TRBV29-1 and TRBJ1-2; D uncertain. There are 12 residues in the CDR3. Germline lookup yields CDR1 SQVTM and CDR2 ANQGSEA. V shed 1 base and J shed 4 bases, with 7 bases lying between them. The CDR3 DNA is TGCAGCGTTGAAGGGGAGATCTATGGCTACACCTTC. Its protein product is CSVEGEIYGYTF.

The CDR3 DNA reads as TGTGCCAGCAGTCGCCGGTCCCTTATGAACACTGAAGCTTTCTTT. The encoded protein is CASSRRSLMNTEAFF. V and J are TRBV27 and TRBJ1-1; D not certain. Germline V gives CDR1 MNHEY, CDR2 SMNVEV (reference sequence). The V end lost 5 bases, the J end lost 0 bases, and 13 bases lay between the germline ends. This CDR3 contains 15 residues.